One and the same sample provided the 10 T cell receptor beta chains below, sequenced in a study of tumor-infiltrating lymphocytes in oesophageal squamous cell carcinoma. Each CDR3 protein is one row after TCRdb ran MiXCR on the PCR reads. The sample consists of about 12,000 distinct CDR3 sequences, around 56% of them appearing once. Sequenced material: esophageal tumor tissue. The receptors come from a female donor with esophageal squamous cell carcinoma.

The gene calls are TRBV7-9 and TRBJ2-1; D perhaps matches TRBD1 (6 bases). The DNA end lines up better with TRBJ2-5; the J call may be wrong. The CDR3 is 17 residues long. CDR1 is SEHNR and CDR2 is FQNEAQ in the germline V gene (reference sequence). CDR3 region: CASSSPYRVLSGETQYF. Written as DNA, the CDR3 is TGTGCCAGCAGCTCGCCTTACAGGGTATTAAGTGGAGAGACCCAGTACTTC.

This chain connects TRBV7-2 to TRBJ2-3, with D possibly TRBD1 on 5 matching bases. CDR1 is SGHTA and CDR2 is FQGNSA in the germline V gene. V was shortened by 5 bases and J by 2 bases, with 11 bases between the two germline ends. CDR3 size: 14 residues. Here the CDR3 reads CASSRDSFTDTQYF. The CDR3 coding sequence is TGTGCCAGCAGCCGTGACAGCTTCACAGATACGCAGTATTTT.

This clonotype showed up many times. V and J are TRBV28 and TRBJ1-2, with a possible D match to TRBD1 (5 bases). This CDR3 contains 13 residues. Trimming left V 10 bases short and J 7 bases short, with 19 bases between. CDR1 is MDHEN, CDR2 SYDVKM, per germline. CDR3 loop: CANSRSGKGGYTF. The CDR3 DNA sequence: TGTGCCAACAGCCGATCAGGGAAGGGTGGCTACACCTTC.

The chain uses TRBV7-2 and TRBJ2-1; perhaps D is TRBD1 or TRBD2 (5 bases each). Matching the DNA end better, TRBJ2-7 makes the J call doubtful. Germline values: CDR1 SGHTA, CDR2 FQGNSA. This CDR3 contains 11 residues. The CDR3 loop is CASSLGVGQYF. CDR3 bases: TGTGCCAGCAGCTTGGGGGTTGGGCAGTACTTC.

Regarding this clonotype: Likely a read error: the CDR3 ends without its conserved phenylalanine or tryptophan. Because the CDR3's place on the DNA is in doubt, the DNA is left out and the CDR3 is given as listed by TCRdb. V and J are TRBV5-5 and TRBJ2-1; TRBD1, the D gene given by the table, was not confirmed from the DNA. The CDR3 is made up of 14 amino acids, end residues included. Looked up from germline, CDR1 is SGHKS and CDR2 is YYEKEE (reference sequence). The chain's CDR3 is CASSSTVYGYTFGS.

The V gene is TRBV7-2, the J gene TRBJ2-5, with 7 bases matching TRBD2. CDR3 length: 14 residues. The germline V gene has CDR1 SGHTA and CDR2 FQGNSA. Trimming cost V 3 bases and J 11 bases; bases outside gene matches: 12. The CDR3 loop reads CASSLGTTYNEQYF. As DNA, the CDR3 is TGTGCCAGCAGCTTGGGGACTACCTATAATGAGCAGTACTTC.

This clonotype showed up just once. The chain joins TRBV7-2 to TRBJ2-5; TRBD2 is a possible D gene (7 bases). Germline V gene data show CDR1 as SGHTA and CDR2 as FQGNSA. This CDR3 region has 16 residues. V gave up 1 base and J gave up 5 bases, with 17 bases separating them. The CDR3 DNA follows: TGTGCCAGCAGCTTAGACGGGGGGCCGGGACGTGAGACCCAGTACTTC. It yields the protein CASSLDGGPGRETQYF.

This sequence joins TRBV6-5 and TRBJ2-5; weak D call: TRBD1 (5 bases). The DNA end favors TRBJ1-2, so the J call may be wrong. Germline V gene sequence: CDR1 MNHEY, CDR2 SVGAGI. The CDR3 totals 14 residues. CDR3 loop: CASSLGGNNYGYTF. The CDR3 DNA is TGTGCCAGCAGCCTGGGGGGGAATAACTATGGCTACACCTTC.

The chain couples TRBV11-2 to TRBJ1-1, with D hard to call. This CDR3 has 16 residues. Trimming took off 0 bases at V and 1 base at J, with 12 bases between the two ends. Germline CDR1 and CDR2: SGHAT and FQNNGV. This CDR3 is CASSLESYRRNTEAFF. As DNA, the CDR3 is TGTGCCAGCAGCTTAGAGAGTTACAGACGGAACACTGAAGCTTTCTTT.

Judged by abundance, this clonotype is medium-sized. The DNA for the CDR3 is TGTGCCAGCATCGTAGGGGGGCTGAACACTGAAGCTTTCTTT. Its protein product is CASIVGGLNTEAFF. The chain links TRBV28 to TRBJ1-1, with a possible D match to TRBD1 (6 bases). Germline loops: CDR1 MDHEN, CDR2 SYDVKM. V was trimmed by 7 bases and J by 0 bases, leaving 12 bases between them. The CDR3 has 14 residues. Complete variable domain (other parts from reference TRBV28 and TRBJ1-1): DVKVTQSSRYLVKRTGEKVFLECVQDMDHENMFWYRQDPGLGLRLIYFSYDVKMKEKGDIPEGYSVSREKKERFSLILESASTNQTSMYLCASIVGGLNTEAFFGQGTRLTVV.